The 27 T cell receptor beta chains presented below share a single source sample, sequenced in a study of patients and donors after allogeneic stem cell transplantation. TCRdb re-called the RT-PCR reads with MiXCR, one entry per CDR3 protein. The repertoire holds roughly 200,000 distinct CDR3 sequences, roughly two fifths seen once, with around a tenth in the top ten. Input material: blood, either unsorted or a sorted T cell fraction (not recorded which). The receptors stem from a human donor who was either an allogeneic HSCT recipient or a stem cell or donor lymphocyte infusion donor (not recorded which). It is not recorded whose cells these are; they may come from a transplant donor.

This chain connects TRBV20-1 to TRBJ1-1; TRBD1 agrees at 8 bases. The CDR3 is made up of 11 amino acids. Germline loops: CDR1 DFQATT, CDR2 SNEGSKA (reference sequence). The CDR3 spells CSKTGVSEAFF. The CDR3 coding sequence is TGCAGCAAGACAGGGGTATCTGAAGCTTTCTTT.

The chain couples TRBV4-1 to TRBJ1-1; D remains unclear. Germline V gives CDR1 MGHRA, CDR2 YSYEKL. The CDR3 is 18 amino acids. Trimming removed 1 base from V and 0 bases from J, with 18 bases in between. CDR3 sequence: CASSQVALLGGMNTEAFF. The CDR3 nucleotides are TGCGCCAGCAGCCAAGTGGCCCTACTAGGAGGCATGAACACTGAAGCTTTCTTT.

This clonotype was seen only a few times. The chain combines TRBV7-2 with TRBJ1-6; D might be TRBD1 (6 bases). The V gene's germline CDR1 is SGHTA and CDR2 FQGNSA. V lost 3 bases and J 6 bases, leaving 9 bases between the germline ends. This CDR3 comprises 14 residues. CDR3 in amino acids: CASSFRTVNSPLHF. Written as DNA, the CDR3 is TGTGCCAGCAGCTTTAGGACAGTTAATTCACCCCTCCACTTT. The variable domain in full, completed from reference TRBV7-2 and TRBJ1-6, reads GAGVSQSPSNKVTEKGKDVELRCDPISGHTALYWYRQSLGQGLEFLIYFQGNSAPDKSGLPSDRFSAERTGGSVSTLTIQRTQQEDSAVYLCASSFRTVNSPLHFGNGTRLTVT.

The chain employs TRBV5-1 and TRBJ2-3; tentatively, D is TRBD1 (5 bases). Germline V gives CDR1 SGHRS, CDR2 YFSETQ. V lost 0 bases and J 4 bases, leaving 18 bases between the germline ends. This CDR3 spans 17 amino acids. The CDR3, as DNA: TGCGCCAGCAGCTTGGTGCCAGGCAGGGTGAACGCAGATACGCAGTATTTT. This translates into CASSLVPGRVNADTQYF.

For the CDR3, the DNA is TGCAGCGTCCGACGGGGGACTAGCGGCTCCTACGAGCAGTACTTC. It translates to CSVRRGTSGSYEQYF. The rearrangement joins TRBV29-1 to TRBJ2-7; 11 positions match TRBD2. J lost 0 bases, V lost 6 bases, and 7 bases had no gene match. Germline-derived CDR1 and CDR2 are SQVTM and ANQGSEA. The CDR3 is 15 residues long.

The V call is TRBV20-1, the J call TRBJ1-6; D uncertain. V shed 0 bases and J shed 6 bases, with 12 bases lying between them. The CDR3 length is 15 residues. The germline gives CDR1 DFQATT, CDR2 SNEGSKA (reference sequence). This CDR3 is CSARDLSRGNSPLHF. CDR3 nucleotide sequence: TGCAGTGCTAGAGATCTCTCCAGAGGTAATTCACCCCTCCACTTT.

This clonotype was seen a few times. V and J are TRBV5-4 and TRBJ2-1; possible D gene TRBD2, 6 bases. Germline V gene lookup returns CDR1 SGHNT and CDR2 YYREEE (reference sequence). This CDR3 is 12 amino acids long. V was clipped by 3 bases and J by 6 bases, with 7 bases between them. This CDR3 is CASSSGLNEQFF. In DNA, the CDR3 is TGTGCCAGCAGCTCGGGACTCAATGAGCAGTTCTTC. The entire variable domain, with the rest obtained from reference TRBV5-4 and TRBJ2-1, is as follows: ETGVTQSPTHLIKTRGQQVTLRCSSQSGHNTVSWYQQALGQGPQFIFQYYREEENGRGNFPPRFSGLQFPNYSSELNVNALELDDSALYLCASSSGLNEQFFGPGTRLTVL.

The chain recombines TRBV20-1 with TRBJ2-1; 7 bases are shared with TRBD2. Germline CDR1 DFQATT, CDR2 SNEGSKA (reference sequence). This CDR3 has 15 amino acids. The junction had 3 bases not matched to a gene; V was cut back by 1 base and J by 0 bases. The CDR3 region is CSARVGGGSYNEQFF. As DNA, the CDR3 is TGCAGTGCTAGAGTGGGCGGGGGCTCCTACAATGAGCAGTTCTTC.

This clonotype occurred a few times. The rearrangement links TRBV28 to TRBJ1-5, with D unclear. CDR1 is MDHEN, CDR2 SYDVKM, per germline. The CDR3 covers 13 residues. V gave up 7 bases and J gave up 0 bases, with 7 bases separating them. The CDR3 nucleotides read TGTGCCAGCAAACTTTATAGCAATCAGCCCCAGCATTTT. It codes for CASKLYSNQPQHF.

The table lists this clonotype with a few counts. In DNA form, the CDR3 reads TGTGCCAGCAGCTTAGCCCGGCCAGCCTATGGCTACACCTTC. Encoded protein: CASSLARPAYGYTF. The genes are TRBV7-2 and TRBJ1-2; D gene ambiguous. Germline V lookup: CDR1 SGHTA, CDR2 FQGNSA. The V end was cut by 0 bases, the J end by 4 bases, with 9 bases between. The CDR3 covers 14 residues.

The V call is TRBV4-2, the J call TRBJ1-2; D is unresolved. Per the germline V gene, CDR1 is LGHNA and CDR2 is YNFKEQ. This CDR3 spans 14 amino acids. The germline V and J ends were trimmed by 0 bases and 6 bases, with 11 bases remaining between them. The CDR3 loop reads CASSQDPGDDGYTF. The CDR3 region has the DNA TGTGCCAGCAGCCAAGATCCCGGAGACGATGGCTACACCTTC.

The chain uses TRBV4-3 and TRBJ1-5, with D unclear. The V end lost 1 base, the J end lost 5 bases, and 9 bases lay between the germline ends. CDR1 LGHNA and CDR2 YSLEER come from the germline V gene. The CDR3 spans 14 residues. The CDR3 loop is CASSQGTTDQPQHF. DNA of the CDR3: TGCGCCAGCAGCCAAGGGACCACGGATCAGCCCCAGCATTTT.

The table lists this clonotype with a few counts. The chain combines TRBV12-3 or TRBV12-4 with TRBJ2-7, with 7 bases aligning to TRBD2. Losses at the gene ends were 3 bases for V and 6 bases for J; bases not matched to a gene: 8. The CDR3 is 14 residues long. The DNA of the CDR3 is TGTGCCAGCAGTTTGAATCGGGGGGTGCGCGAGCAGTACTTC. Translated, it gives CASSLNRGVREQYF.

A single count supports this clonotype. The rearrangement links TRBV5-1 to TRBJ1-3; TRBD1 might be the D (5 bases). The CDR3 totals 15 residues. Deletions cut 3 bases from V and 2 bases from J, with 12 bases between. Germline loops: CDR1 SGHRS, CDR2 YFSETQ. The CDR3 nucleotides are TGCGCCAGCAGCTCGGGACTCCGGGCTGGAAACACCATATATTTT. Protein sequence: CASSSGLRAGNTIYF.

This clonotype was picked up a small number of times. The V and J genes are TRBV25-1 and TRBJ1-2; the match to TRBD1 covers 8 bases. Germline trimming cut 2 bases from V and 4 bases from J; bases unmatched to any gene: 6. Germline CDR1 MGHDK, CDR2 SYGVNS. The CDR3 runs 15 residues. For the CDR3, the DNA is TGTGCCAGCAGTGAACCCGCAGGGGGCGTCTATGGCTACACCTTC. Translating it yields CASSEPAGGVYGYTF.

A few counts support this clonotype. This chain connects TRBV20-1 to TRBJ1-4, with D unresolved. The germline V gene encodes CDR1 DFQATT and CDR2 SNEGSKA (reference sequence). This CDR3 is built from 11 residues. The V end lost 3 bases, the J end lost 8 bases, and 7 bases lay between the germline ends. CDR3 region: CSASGGEKLFF. The CDR3 DNA reads TGCAGTGCTAGCGGAGGGGAAAAACTGTTTTTT.

This sequence joins TRBV5-1 and TRBJ1-1; D is undetermined. Deletions cut 1 base from V and 3 bases from J, with 13 bases between. The germline V gene encodes CDR1 SGHRS and CDR2 YFSETQ. The CDR3 covers 15 residues. The CDR3: CASSLFGDKYTEAFF. DNA of the CDR3: TGCGCCAGCAGCTTGTTTGGGGATAAGTACACTGAAGCTTTCTTT.

In its sample, this clonotype was seen a few times. The chain joins TRBV4-2 to TRBJ2-7, with D possibly being TRBD2 (5 bases). Germline CDR1 and CDR2: LGHNA and YNFKEQ. Deletions cut 1 base from V and 4 bases from J, with 11 bases between. CDR3 size: 14 residues. CDR3 sequence: CASSQGAGVYEQYF. CDR3 DNA sequence: TGTGCCAGCAGCCAAGGGGCCGGGGTTTACGAGCAGTACTTC.

The chain couples TRBV20-1 to TRBJ1-2, with TRBD1 matching over 7 bases. V lost 6 bases to trimming and J lost 8 bases; unmatched junction nucleotides: 12. Per the germline V gene, CDR1 is DFQATT and CDR2 is SNEGSKA (reference sequence). This CDR3 has 13 amino acids. CDR3 DNA sequence: TGCAGTGCCATGGGACAGATCCTTCGGGGCTACACCTTC. This gives the protein CSAMGQILRGYTF.

The chain carries TRBV24-1 and TRBJ2-1, with a tentative D call TRBD1 (7 bases). Per germline, CDR1 KGHDR and CDR2 SFDVKD. The CDR3 length is 15 residues. V was clipped by 5 bases and J by 2 bases, with 12 bases between them. CDR3 loop: CATSVGGQTYNEQFF. DNA for the CDR3: TGTGCCACCAGTGTGGGGGGACAGACCTACAATGAGCAGTTCTTC.

This clonotype was seen a few times. This chain links TRBV3-1 with TRBJ1-2; the D gene is possibly TRBD1 (6 bases). This CDR3 region has 16 residues. V dropped 0 bases and J dropped 2 bases, with 13 bases sitting between them. Germline values: CDR1 LGHDT, CDR2 YNNKEL (reference sequence). The CDR3 DNA sequence: TGTGCCAGCAGCCAAGATGGGGGGGCGCAGAACTATGGCTACACCTTC. It yields the protein CASSQDGGAQNYGYTF.

The J gene is TRBJ2-1, the V gene TRBV20-1, with 8 bases aligning to TRBD1. Germline values: CDR1 DFQATT, CDR2 SNEGSKA (reference sequence). V lost 5 bases to trimming and J lost 12 bases; unmatched junction nucleotides: 15. The CDR3 has 14 residues. The CDR3 sequence: CSAPRTGPVLMQFF. DNA for the CDR3: TGCAGTGCTCCTCGGACAGGGCCCGTGCTGATGCAGTTCTTC.

V and J are TRBV10-1 and TRBJ1-2; 7 nucleotides line up with TRBD1. The CDR3 is 13 residues long. Per germline, CDR1 WNHNN and CDR2 SYGVQD (reference sequence). The V and J ends lost 2 bases and 4 bases, in that order; junction bases with no gene match: 1. CDR3 in DNA: TGCGCCAGCAGTGAGGCAGGGGGCTATGGCTACACCTTC. Translated: CASSEAGGYGYTF.

V usage is TRBV3-1 and J usage is TRBJ2-3; D unclear. This CDR3 contains 14 residues. Germline loops: CDR1 LGHDT, CDR2 YNNKEL (reference sequence). The ends were cut back, 3 bases at V and 0 bases at J, with 7 bases in the middle. CDR3 sequence: CASSHSRSTDTQYF. The DNA for the CDR3 is TGTGCCAGCAGCCACAGTCGGAGCACAGATACGCAGTATTTT.

The V and J genes are TRBV29-1 and TRBJ1-1; the D is unclear. The CDR3 runs to 13 residues. Germline CDR1 SQVTM, CDR2 ANQGSEA. Trimming took 1 base from V and 0 from J, leaving 6 bases between them. The DNA for the CDR3 is TGCAGCGTTGAAGTAATAATGAACACTGAAGCTTTCTTT. It encodes CSVEVIMNTEAFF.

This clonotype was seen a few times. This sequence joins TRBV12-3 or TRBV12-4 and TRBJ1-5; D ambiguous. The CDR3 consists of 13 residues. V lost 10 bases and J lost 3, with 13 bases in between. CDR3 amino acids: CATRSGLNQPQHF. The CDR3 DNA reads TGTGCCACCCGGTCAGGACTCAATCAGCCCCAGCATTTT.

In its sample, this clonotype was seen a few times. This chain connects TRBV12-3 or TRBV12-4 to TRBJ1-2; D remains unclear. V shed 1 base and J shed 2 bases, with 2 bases lying between them. This CDR3 comprises 12 residues. The DNA for the CDR3 is TGTGCCAGCAGTTTAGTCAACTATGGCTACACCTTC. Its translation is CASSLVNYGYTF.